The 20 T cell receptor beta chains listed next were all sequenced from one sample in a study of blood T cell repertoires in COVID-19. Only in-frame clones appear in the TCRdb table, and some are missing; sequencing was by immunoSEQ multiplex PCR. The sample consists of some 390,000 clones, roughly 90% of them appearing once. The sample was peripheral blood. The receptors stem from a middle-aged woman with COVID-19, enrolled during active disease.

The chain links TRBV4-3 to TRBJ1-1; 8 bases are shared with TRBD1. The V and J ends lost 3 bases and 6 bases, in that order; junction bases with no gene match: 12. The CDR3 is 16 residues long. Germline V gene lookup returns CDR1 LGHNA and CDR2 YSLEER. The CDR3 reads CASSHTLQGGVAEAFF. The CDR3 coding sequence is TGCGCCAGCAGCCACACATTACAGGGGGGAGTCGCTGAAGCTTTCTTT.

The rearrangement joins TRBV2 to TRBJ2-1; a weak D match, TRBD1 (5 bases). The CDR3 runs to 15 residues. Trimming removed 5 bases from V and 1 base from J, with 12 bases in between. Germline values: CDR1 SNHLY, CDR2 FYNNEI. CDR3 loop: CASSKNQGSYNEQFF. CDR3 DNA: TGTGCCAGCAGTAAAAACCAGGGTTCCTACAATGAGCAGTTCTTC.

The chain joins TRBV29-1 to TRBJ1-2; 9 bases agree with TRBD1. Trimming at V came to 7 bases and at J to 6 bases, leaving 3 bases not matched to a gene. This CDR3 has 11 residues. Germline CDR1 SQVTM, CDR2 ANQGSEA. CDR3 amino acids: CSARDRDGYTF. CDR3 coding DNA: TGCAGCGCCCGGGACAGGGATGGCTACACCTTC.

This chain connects TRBV5-6 to TRBJ1-1; the D is unclear. This CDR3 has 13 residues. CDR1 and CDR2 (germline): SGHDT, YYEEEE. The germline V and J ends were trimmed by 3 bases and 4 bases, with 10 bases remaining between them. CDR3 protein: CASSSPTGTEAFF. CDR3 DNA sequence: TGTGCCAGCAGCTCCCCTACGGGCACTGAAGCTTTCTTT.

The chain couples TRBV3-1 (or the pseudogene TRBV3-2) to TRBJ1-1, with TRBD1 as a possible D gene (6 bases). The CDR3 loop spans 16 amino acids. Trimming pared 4 bases from V and 1 base from J, leaving 16 bases between. The V gene's germline CDR1 is LGHDT and CDR2 YNNKEL (reference sequence). The CDR3 sequence is CASSRLGGRTNTEAFF. CDR3 nucleotide sequence: TGTGCCAGCAGCCGCCTTGGGGGCCGGACGAACACTGAAGCTTTCTTT.

V gene TRBV3-1 (or the pseudogene TRBV3-2) combines with J gene TRBJ2-1; tentatively, D is TRBD1 (5 bases). There are 16 residues in the CDR3. Germline CDR1 reads LGHDT; CDR2 reads YNNKEL (reference sequence). With 1 base removed from V and 2 bases from J, the gap between germline ends came to 12 bases. CDR3 DNA sequence: TGTGCCAGCAGCCAAGTCGACAGCCCTACCTACAATGAGCAGTTCTTC. It codes for CASSQVDSPTYNEQFF.

The chain employs TRBV24-1 and TRBJ2-3, with 10 bases lining up with TRBD1. There are 15 residues in the CDR3. The germline CDR1 and CDR2 sequences are KGHDR and SFDVKD. J was trimmed by 6 bases and V by 2 bases; bases with no gene match: 4. CDR3 DNA sequence: TGTGCCACCAGTGATTGGGACAGGGGAGGGGATACGCAGTATTTT. Translation gives CATSDWDRGGDTQYF.

The chain employs TRBV5-6 and TRBJ1-1, with D tentatively TRBD1 (6 bases). V gave up 5 bases and J gave up 4 bases, with 18 bases separating them. This CDR3 region has 15 residues. The germline V gene encodes CDR1 SGHDT and CDR2 YYEEEE. The CDR3 sequence is CASRYGPGDPTEAFF. The CDR3 bases are TGTGCCAGCAGATACGGACCAGGGGACCCCACTGAAGCTTTCTTT.

V and J are TRBV5-1 and TRBJ1-1; D gene uncertain. The V end lost 5 bases, the J end lost 2 bases, and 16 bases lay between the germline ends. This CDR3 has 15 residues. Germline V gene lookup returns CDR1 SGHRS and CDR2 YFSETQ. CDR3 loop: CASRGIPAGNTEAFF. The DNA for the CDR3 is TGCGCCAGCAGAGGAATCCCAGCGGGAAACACTGAAGCTTTCTTT.

The rearrangement links TRBV6-2 or TRBV6-3 to TRBJ2-2, with 11 nucleotides matching TRBD2. CDR1 is MNHEY and CDR2 is SVGEGT in the germline V gene. The ends lost 6 bases at V and 5 bases at J; junction bases unmatched: 5. The CDR3 covers 15 residues. The CDR3 sequence is CASSKTSGDTGELFF. In nucleotides, the CDR3 is TGTGCCAGCAGCAAGACTAGCGGGGATACCGGGGAGCTGTTTTTT.

This clone was observed a handful of times. The chain couples TRBV18 to TRBJ2-7; weak D call: TRBD1 (5 bases). Germline CDR1 and CDR2: KGHSH and LQKENI. The CDR3 runs 14 residues. V was clipped by 1 base and J by 3 bases, with 10 bases between them. This CDR3 reads CASSPLDIFYEQYF. The CDR3 DNA follows: TGTGCCAGCTCACCACTGGACATATTCTACGAGCAGTACTTC.

The CDR3 sequence: CASSTDRSPGELFF. The DNA of the CDR3 is TGTGCCAGTAGTACAGACAGGTCTCCCGGGGAGCTGTTTTTT. This sequence joins TRBV19 and TRBJ2-2; perhaps TRBD1 as D (6 bases). CDR1 LNHDA and CDR2 SQIVND come from the germline V gene (reference sequence). The germline V and J ends were trimmed by 4 bases and 6 bases, with 12 bases remaining between them. The length of the CDR3 is 14 residues.

V is TRBV7-2 and J is TRBJ2-1, with 10 bases fitting TRBD2. CDR3 length equals 15 residues. CDR1 and CDR2 from the germline V gene are SGHTA and FQGNSA. V was clipped by 6 bases and J by 6 bases; unmatched bases: 8. The CDR3 DNA is TGTGCCAGCAGTAAAGCGGGAGGGGGAACCAATGAGCAGTTCTTC. Protein: CASSKAGGGTNEQFF.

The gene calls are TRBV11-2 and TRBJ2-7; D gene unclear. The CDR3 consists of 12 residues. Germline V gives CDR1 SGHAT, CDR2 FQNNGV. Trimming pared 2 bases from V and 4 bases from J, leaving 6 bases between. The CDR3 reads CASSLWAYEQYF. The CDR3 DNA sequence: TGTGCCAGCAGCTTATGGGCTTACGAGCAGTACTTC.

V gene TRBV6-5 combines with J gene TRBJ1-1; D call uncertain. CDR3 length: 14 amino acids. Trimming left V 0 bases short and J 5 bases short, with 10 bases between. The germline CDR1 and CDR2 sequences are MNHEY and SVGAGI. CDR3 protein: CASSYSELQTEAFF. The CDR3 DNA is TGTGCCAGCAGTTACTCGGAGCTCCAAACTGAAGCTTTCTTT.

This clone was seen a single time. This chain connects TRBV19 to TRBJ2-1, with 9 bases lining up with TRBD2. CDR1 and CDR2 (germline): LNHDA, SQIVND (reference sequence). J gave up 3 bases and V 10 bases, and 4 bases lay outside the gene matches. The CDR3 sequence is 13 residues long. The CDR3 is CAIGTSIYNEQFF. The CDR3 DNA is TGTGCCATTGGGACTAGCATCTACAATGAGCAGTTCTTC.

The rearrangement links TRBV7-9 to TRBJ2-3; 12 positions agree with TRBD2. The CDR3 runs to 18 residues. Germline-derived CDR1 and CDR2 are SEHNR and FQNEAQ (reference sequence). With V trimmed by 3 bases and J by 1 base, 8 bases remained unmatched. The CDR3 protein is CASSFLSRLAGGTDTQYF. The CDR3 coding sequence is TGTGCCAGCAGCTTTCTATCCAGACTAGCGGGGGGCACAGATACGCAGTATTTT.

In this sample, this clone turned up a few times. The V and J genes are TRBV7-2 and TRBJ1-2; D unclear. Trimming removed 4 bases at V and 4 bases at J, with 10 bases between. CDR3 length equals 13 residues. Germline CDR1 reads SGHTA; CDR2 reads FQGNSA. The CDR3 loop is CASSSRRIYGYTF. CDR3 coding DNA: TGTGCCAGCAGCTCTCGGAGGATCTATGGCTACACCTTC. The full variable domain, its missing parts supplied by reference TRBV7-2 and TRBJ1-2, is GAGVSQSPSNKVTEKGKDVELRCDPISGHTALYWYRQSLGQGLEFLIYFQGNSAPDKSGLPSDRFSAERTGGSVSTLTIQRTQQEDSAVYLCASSSRRIYGYTFGSGTRLTVV.

This chain links TRBV12-5 with TRBJ2-7; tentative D call: TRBD2 (5 bases). The CDR3 totals 15 residues. Germline loops: CDR1 LGHNT, CDR2 FRNRAP. V was trimmed by 0 bases and J by 5 bases, leaving 14 bases between them. The CDR3: CASGLVLVGNNEQYF. The CDR3 DNA sequence: TGTGCTAGTGGTTTGGTACTAGTCGGAAATAACGAGCAGTACTTC.

The chain uses TRBV9 and TRBJ2-5; D remains unclear. The CDR3 sequence is 15 residues long. Germline values: CDR1 SGDLS, CDR2 YYNGEE. V dropped 4 bases and J dropped 5 bases, with 18 bases sitting between them. Here the CDR3 reads CASSFFGLYEETQYF. The DNA of the CDR3 is TGTGCCAGCAGCTTCTTCGGTTTGTACGAGGAGACCCAGTACTTC.